Listed below are T cell receptor beta chains from one sample, sequenced in a study of blood T cell repertoires in COVID-19. Clones were read by immunoSEQ multiplex PCR, and TCRdb kept only the in-frame ones, dropping some. This sample yields about 120,000 clones, of which about four fifths are seen a single time; about 2.1% belongs to the top ten. The material sequenced was peripheral blood. The receptors were gathered from an older man with acute or convalescent COVID-19. CDR3s include the opening cysteine and the closing phenylalanine or tryptophan. D genes are given only for firm matches.

CDR3: CASSSRRRGSTDTQYF
DNA: TGTGCCAGCAGCTCAAGGCGTCGGGGAAGCACAGATACGCAGTATTTT
V: TRBV3-1/TRBV3-2
D: NA
J: TRBJ2-3

CDR3: CASSPTGNEQYF
DNA: TGTGCCAGCAGCCCCACCGGGAACGAGCAGTACTTC
V: TRBV6-1
D: NA
J: TRBJ2-7

CDR3: CASSPRWASGGAADTQYF
DNA: TGTGCCAGCAGTCCCCGCTGGGCTAGCGGGGGGGCGGCAGATACGCAGTATTTT
V: TRBV27
D: TRBD2
J: TRBJ2-3

CDR3: CASSLGTGYTEAFF
DNA: TGTGCCAGCAGCCTAGGGACAGGTTATACTGAAGCTTTCTTT
V: TRBV5-4
D: TRBD1
J: TRBJ1-1

CDR3: CASSPDGIYGYTF
DNA: TGTGCCAGCAGCCCGGACGGGATCTATGGCTACACCTTC
V: TRBV7-9
D: NA
J: TRBJ1-2

CDR3: CATSDLKTGNEQFF
DNA: TGTGCCACCAGTGATTTGAAAACTGGCAATGAGCAGTTCTTC
V: TRBV24-1
D: NA
J: TRBJ2-1

CDR3: CASSEPRTGDYGYTF
DNA: TGTGCCAGCAGTGAACCCCGGACAGGAGACTATGGCTACACCTTC
V: TRBV6-1
D: TRBD1
J: TRBJ1-2

CDR3: CASSATDRGRTFNEKLFF
DNA: TGTGCCAGCAGCGCCACGGACAGGGGGCGAACTTTTAATGAAAAACTGTTTTTT
V: TRBV7-9
D: TRBD1
J: TRBJ1-4

CDR3: CASRPPSRTDTQYF
DNA: TGTGCCAGCCGCCCCCCTAGCCGCACAGATACGCAGTATTTT
V: TRBV7-9
D: NA
J: TRBJ2-3

CDR3: CASSVGQGWYEQYF
DNA: TGTGCCAGCAGCGTAGGACAGGGTTGGTACGAGCAGTACTTC
V: TRBV2
D: TRBD1
J: TRBJ2-7

CDR3: CASRGGQGHSPLHF
DNA: TGTGCCAGCAGGGGGGGACAGGGGCATTCACCCCTCCACTTT
V: TRBV6-6
D: TRBD1
J: TRBJ1-6

CDR3: CAWSARGGYTF
DNA: TGTGCCTGGAGTGCCAGGGGCGGCTACACCTTC
V: TRBV30
D: NA
J: TRBJ1-2

CDR3: CASSLPDSDTQYF
DNA: TGCGCCAGCAGCTTGCCGGACAGTGATACGCAGTATTTT
V: TRBV5-1
D: NA
J: TRBJ2-3

CDR3: CASSPQGADTQYF
DNA: TGCGCCAGCAGCCCCCAAGGGGCAGATACGCAGTATTTT
V: TRBV5-1
D: NA
J: TRBJ2-3

CDR3: CASSPEMFSGNTIYF
DNA: TGTGCCAGCAGCCCGGAGATGTTCTCTGGAAACACCATATATTTT
V: TRBV6-6
D: NA
J: TRBJ1-3

CDR3: CASRTGVQPQHF
DNA: TGTGCCAGCAGAACAGGGGTCCAGCCCCAGCATTTT
V: TRBV6-6
D: TRBD1
J: TRBJ1-5

CDR3: CASSEHTDTQYF
DNA: TGTGCCAGCAGCGAGCACACAGATACGCAGTATTTT
V: TRBV9
D: NA
J: TRBJ2-3